A selection of T cell receptor beta chains follows, all from one sample in a study of spatial heterogeneity in lung cancer. TCRdb called the 5' RACE reads again in MiXCR, with one record for every CDR3 protein. In the table there are about 10,000 distinct CDR3 sequences, nearly 5.5% of which are singletons. The material sequenced was PBMCs, taken at surgery. These receptors were obtained from a male donor with early-stage non-small cell lung cancer. Each CDR3 is given without its conserved first and last residue.

j_call v_call cdr3_aa
TRBJ2-3 TRBV6-2/TRBV6-3 ASRHPLAGGPDTQY
TRBJ1-1 TRBV5-1 ASSLARDITEAF
TRBJ1-2 TRBV2 ASGQDYGYT
TRBJ2-1 TRBV20-1 SARDIGTSGRQSSYNEQF
TRBJ2-7 TRBV3-1 ASSPGPAYEQY
TRBJ2-7 TRBV11-1 ASSPGTVEQY
TRBJ2-7 TRBV5-1 ASSLAAGYEQY
TRBJ2-7 TRBV28 ASSLEGLMVYEQY
TRBJ2-5 TRBV7-8 ASSLDGKTQY
TRBJ1-1 TRBV29-1 SVDPGQGEAF
TRBJ2-2 TRBV29-1 SVTGSANTGELF
TRBJ1-3 TRBV29-1 SVDLAGAGNTIY
TRBJ2-7 TRBV28 ASMPGGSYEQY
TRBJ1-1 TRBV5-1 ASSLNGLMNTEAF
TRBJ1-1 TRBV7-2 ATATQSTNTEAF
TRBJ2-2 TRBV20-1 SATSGSRTGELF
TRBJ2-2 TRBV20-1 SATVAGGTGELF
TRBJ2-2 TRBV24-1 ATSDSVTNTGELF
TRBJ2-7 TRBV11-2 ASSLGTAYEQY
TRBJ2-7 TRBV6-2/TRBV6-3 ASSVELRHQQY
TRBJ2-2 TRBV6-5 ATDRLAPKASTGELF
TRBJ2-1 TRBV21-1 ASSKPDRELGNEQF
TRBJ2-3 TRBV6-4 ASSVGGAGTDTQY
TRBJ2-2 TRBV27 ASSFSGTGGPGELF
TRBJ2-3 TRBV28 ASSSATDTQY
TRBJ2-3 TRBV7-2 ASRLGQRSDTQY
TRBJ1-5 TRBV12-3/TRBV12-4 ASRAEGQPQH
TRBJ2-7 TRBV11-1 ASSPRQGSYEQY
TRBJ2-1 TRBV2 ASSSGRGDEQF
TRBJ1-1 TRBV12-3/TRBV12-4 ASSPRWGNTEAF
TRBJ1-1 TRBV28 ATVLGEAF
TRBJ2-3 TRBV5-4 ASSTGQGTDTQY
TRBJ2-5 TRBV29-1 SVETNQETQY
TRBJ2-3 TRBV18 ASPPRGGGTDTQY
TRBJ2-2 TRBV9 ASSVGSRPNTGELF
TRBJ2-1 TRBV19 ASRTTGASSEQF
TRBJ2-2 TRBV29-1 SVDRQGSTGELF
TRBJ2-7 TRBV5-1 ASSKGSDSSYEQY
TRBJ1-1 TRBV7-3 ASSFSENTEAF
TRBJ1-1 TRBV5-1 ASSSGTGAVEAF
TRBJ2-3 TRBV20-1 SANWASAGYTDTQY
TRBJ1-5 TRBV15 ATSIDRGYQPQH
TRBJ2-7 TRBV20-1 SATPSGSYEQY
TRBJ1-6 TRBV7-2 ASSPGSSYNSPLH
TRBJ2-3 TRBV9 ASSVDIGTDTQY
TRBJ1-2 TRBV12-3/TRBV12-4 ASSLTGFDYGYT
TRBJ2-7 TRBV2 ASRALSGEQY
TRBJ1-4 TRBV27 ASSLVRNEKLF